The present T cell receptor beta chain was sequenced within a study of shared clonotypes between healthy human individuals. Overall study findings and caveats: Across subsets, estimated richness was generally greater for naive than for memory populations.

With regard to this clone: Its antigen is currently unknown.

Clones were sequenced by immunoSEQ multiplex PCR, and TCRdb holds only the in-frame ones, with some missing. In the table there are 450,000 to 700,000 clones, about 95% of which are singletons. CD45RO-negative, CCR7-positively selected cells formed the naive CD8 fraction, excluding terminally differentiated effector memory CD45RA+ cells. The sequenced sample was naive CD8+ T cells sorted from blood. This clonotype originated in a woman in her thirties in good health.

CDR3 amino acids: CASSHAETQYF. The DNA for the CDR3 is TGCGCCAGCAGCCACGCAGAGACCCAGTACTTC. The chain recombines TRBV4-3 with TRBJ2-5, with D unclear. CDR1 is LGHNA, CDR2 YSLEER, per germline. V was pared by 3 bases and J by 4 bases, with 3 bases between. The CDR3 extends over 11 amino acids.